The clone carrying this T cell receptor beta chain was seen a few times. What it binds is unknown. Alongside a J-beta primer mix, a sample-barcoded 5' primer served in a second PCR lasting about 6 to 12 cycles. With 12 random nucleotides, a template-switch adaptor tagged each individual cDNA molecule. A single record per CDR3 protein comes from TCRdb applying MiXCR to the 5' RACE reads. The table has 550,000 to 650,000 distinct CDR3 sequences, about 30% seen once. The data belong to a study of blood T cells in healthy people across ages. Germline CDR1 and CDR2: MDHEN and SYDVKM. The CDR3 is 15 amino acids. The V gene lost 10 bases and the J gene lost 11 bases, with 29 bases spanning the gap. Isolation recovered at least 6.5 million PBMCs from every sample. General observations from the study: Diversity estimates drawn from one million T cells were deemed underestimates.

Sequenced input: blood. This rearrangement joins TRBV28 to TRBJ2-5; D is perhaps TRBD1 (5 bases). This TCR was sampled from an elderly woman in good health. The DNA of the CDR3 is TGTGCCACCACCTTTAGGGGAATCCCCTACAATGAGCAGTACTTC. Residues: CATTFRGIPYNEQYF.